This T cell receptor (beta chain) derives from a study of cytomegalovirus exposure and HLA in healthy donors. This clone has a handful of counts. The antigen is undetermined. Among the donors, all were healthy bone marrow donors. Although they were nominally healthy when sampled, donors likely had unrecorded immune exposures. Germline values: CDR1 SEHNR, CDR2 FQNEAQ (reference sequence). Trimming stripped 5 bases from V and 7 bases from J, with 11 bases between. The length of the CDR3 is 12 residues. Broader study findings: A later analysis linked around 15,000 TCR beta sequences to HLA alleles at 0.05 false discovery rate.

13 Jbeta primers and 60 Vbeta primers were used for the PCR. Assay used: immunoSEQ multiplex PCR; TCRdb lists only in-frame clones, some missing. This sample has about 200,000 clones, with 70% found just once. The sample comprised PBMCs. The clonotype was recovered from a man aged 35 to 55 in good health and CMV-seropositive. This rearrangement joins TRBV7-9 to TRBJ1-1, with D tentatively TRBD1 (5 bases). In nucleotides, the CDR3 is TGTGCCAGCAGCCCCGGGGGAAGTGAAGCTTTCTTT. Its translation: CASSPGGSEAFF.